A selection of T cell receptor beta chains follows, all from one sample in a study of blood T cell repertoires in COVID-19. Data came from immunoSEQ multiplex PCR; TCRdb stores just in-frame clones and leaves some out. Of 120,000 to 150,000 clones listed, roughly 81% were seen once; the top ten hold about 2.5%. Source material: peripheral blood. The receptors originated from a human donor with acute or convalescent COVID-19. The donor label of this sample is uncertain. Each CDR3 is given with its conserved first and last residue.

TRBJ2-7	TRBV9	CASSVGLGGYEQYF
TRBJ2-1	TRBV5-8	CASSPGLAGVNEQFF
TRBJ2-3	TRBV19	CASRTRETDTQYF
TRBJ1-5	TRBV5-6	CASSTLDRSNQPQHF
TRBJ2-7	TRBV6-5	CASSWTGSSYEQYF
TRBJ1-2	TRBV7-2	CASSLARASGGYTF
TRBJ2-5	TRBV9	CASSVGVSAVAIQETQYF
TRBJ1-1	TRBV7-9	CASSLMGQGKPEAFF
TRBJ2-2	TRBV6-2/TRBV6-3	CASSYYAQQGTGELFF
TRBJ2-7	TRBV7-9	CASSLRLAGDYEQYF
TRBJ1-1	TRBV10-3	CAISESGTEAFF
TRBJ2-7	TRBV5-6	CASSLAGTVSYEQYF
TRBJ2-5	TRBV7-2	CASSRGGYQETQYF
TRBJ1-1	TRBV28	CASSLAGQMNTEAFF
TRBJ1-2	TRBV19	CASRPSEETNYGYTF
TRBJ2-5	TRBV2	CASSIKQGREETQYF
TRBJ2-1	TRBV10-2	CASSESQGGRDNEQFF
TRBJ1-4	TRBV19	CASSSQAATNEKLFF
TRBJ2-7	TRBV18	CASSPQGTGPAEQYF
TRBJ1-1	TRBV24-1	CATSDHPQAGGTEAFF
TRBJ2-7	TRBV7-8	CASTLRTGGGYEQYF
TRBJ1-2	TRBV19	CASTKRTAHGYTF
TRBJ2-1	TRBV6-2/TRBV6-3	CASSYTDPLAGGPDEQFF
TRBJ1-1	TRBV9	CASSVGGIGDTEAFF
TRBJ2-7	TRBV10-3	CAIRPGRDRNSYEQYF
TRBJ1-1	TRBV9	CAIRAPNTEAFF
TRBJ2-5	TRBV9	CASSAGLAILETQYF
TRBJ1-6	TRBV5-6	CASSLVRGSYNSPLHF
TRBJ1-5	TRBV19	CASSIRGGTGLSNQPQHF
TRBJ1-1	TRBV3-1/TRBV3-2	CASSQAQRNTEAFF
TRBJ1-4	TRBV6-1	CASSGSSGSATNEKLFF
TRBJ2-7	TRBV3-1/TRBV3-2	CASSQDLGGTYEQYF
TRBJ1-2	TRBV3-1/TRBV3-2	CASSQGVDYGYTF
TRBJ1-3	TRBV20-1	CSATGQGTQTF
TRBJ1-3	TRBV7-2	CASSLGQPNTGNTIYF
TRBJ1-4	TRBV7-9	CASSEDRQSREKLFF
TRBJ1-4	TRBV11-2	CASSLSGTGPEKLFF
TRBJ2-3	TRBV30	CAWSWASGRTDTQYF
TRBJ2-1	TRBV3-1/TRBV3-2	CASTPAGGEQFF
TRBJ2-2	TRBV5-1	CASSLAPGGLGELFF